What follows are 5 T cell receptor beta chains derived from one specimen sequenced in a study of T cells in Graves' hyperthyroidism and ophthalmopathy. The investigators amplified TCR beta CDR3 regions from RNA transcripts. In the first-round RT-PCR of the TCR CDR3, the HTBI primer set was used. TCRdb called the multiplex PCR reads again in MiXCR, with one record for every CDR3 protein. The data contain approximately 590,000 distinct CDR3 sequences, more than 45% of them singletons. Sequencing was performed on peripheral blood or thyroid tissue (not recorded which). Source of these receptors: a woman between 18 and 30 years old with Graves' hyperthyroidism.

There are a few counts of this clonotype. The J gene is TRBJ2-2, the V gene TRBV7-9; tentative D call: TRBD2 (5 bases). The V end was cut by 5 bases, the J end by 0 bases, with 16 bases between. The germline gives CDR1 SEHNR, CDR2 FQNEAQ (reference sequence). This CDR3 is 17 amino acids long. CDR3 DNA: TGTGCCAGCAGCCCTCCGAGGGTGGGAGCGAACACCGGGGAGCTGTTTTTT. Translating it yields CASSPPRVGANTGELFF.

This clonotype was seen only a few times. The rearrangement links TRBV5-1 to TRBJ1-4; 10 nucleotides line up with TRBD1. CDR1 and CDR2 from the germline V gene are SGHRS and YFSETQ. The CDR3 spans 14 residues. With V trimmed by 2 bases and J by 7 bases, 2 bases remained unmatched. The CDR3 nucleotides are TGCGCCAGCAGCTTTCGGGACAGGGGTGAAAAACTGTTTTTT. Encoded protein: CASSFRDRGEKLFF.

The chain employs TRBV7-2 and TRBJ1-1; D is undetermined. This CDR3 has 14 residues. Germline CDR1 reads SGHTA; CDR2 reads FQGNSA. With 5 bases removed from V and 1 base from J, the gap between germline ends came to 11 bases. The CDR3 region is CASSLSNWNTEAFF. The CDR3 bases are TGTGCCAGCAGCCTGTCGAACTGGAACACTGAAGCTTTCTTT.

Comments on this clonotype: A read error is possible here, since a much larger clone lies one base away. The chain couples TRBV11-2 to TRBJ1-2; weak D call: TRBD1 (5 bases). Germline CDR1 reads SGHAT; CDR2 reads FQNNGV. Trimming took 4 bases from V and 8 from J, leaving 11 bases between them. The CDR3 runs to 12 residues. This chain's CDR3 is CASSSRQLGYTF. The CDR3 region has the DNA TGTGCCAGCAGCTCCAGACAGCTCGGCTACACCTTC. Full variable domain (outside the CDR3, taken from reference TRBV11-2 and TRBJ1-2): EAGVAQSPRYKIIEKRQSVAFWCNPISGHATLYWYQQILGQGPKLLIQFQNNGVVDDSQLPKDRFSAERLKGVDSTLKIQPAKLEDSAVYLCASSSRQLGYTFGSGTRLTVV.

The chain uses TRBV29-1 and TRBJ1-2; no firm D call. V gave up 8 bases and J gave up 3 bases, with 16 bases separating them. Germline-derived CDR1 and CDR2 are SQVTM and ANQGSEA. This CDR3 region has 13 residues. The CDR3 is CSQGSVRDYGYTF. Written as DNA, the CDR3 is TGCAGCCAAGGCTCGGTAAGAGACTATGGCTACACCTTC.